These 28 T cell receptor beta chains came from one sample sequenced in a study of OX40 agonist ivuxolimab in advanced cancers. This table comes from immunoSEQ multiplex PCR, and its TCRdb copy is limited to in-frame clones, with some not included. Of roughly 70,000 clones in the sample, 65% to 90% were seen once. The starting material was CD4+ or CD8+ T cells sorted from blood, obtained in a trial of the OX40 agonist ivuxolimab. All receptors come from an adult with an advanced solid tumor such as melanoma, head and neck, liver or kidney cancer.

For the CDR3, the DNA is TGTGCCAGCAGCTTCCTTCGCGGGGATCAAGATACGCAGTATTTT. This gives the protein CASSFLRGDQDTQYF. The J gene is TRBJ2-3, the V gene TRBV7-9; D perhaps matches TRBD2 (6 bases). V was trimmed by 3 bases and J by 5 bases, leaving 15 bases between them. Germline V gene lookup returns CDR1 SEHNR and CDR2 FQNEAQ (reference sequence). The CDR3 has 15 residues.

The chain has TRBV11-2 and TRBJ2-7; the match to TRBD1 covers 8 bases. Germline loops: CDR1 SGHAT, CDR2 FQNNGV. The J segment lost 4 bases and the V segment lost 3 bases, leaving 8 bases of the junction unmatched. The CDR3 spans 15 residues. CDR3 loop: CASSLYSGQEYEQYF. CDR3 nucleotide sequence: TGTGCCAGCAGCTTGTACTCGGGACAGGAGTACGAGCAGTACTTC. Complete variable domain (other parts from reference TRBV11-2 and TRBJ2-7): EAGVAQSPRYKIIEKRQSVAFWCNPISGHATLYWYQQILGQGPKLLIQFQNNGVVDDSQLPKDRFSAERLKGVDSTLKIQPAKLEDSAVYLCASSLYSGQEYEQYFGPGTRLTVT.

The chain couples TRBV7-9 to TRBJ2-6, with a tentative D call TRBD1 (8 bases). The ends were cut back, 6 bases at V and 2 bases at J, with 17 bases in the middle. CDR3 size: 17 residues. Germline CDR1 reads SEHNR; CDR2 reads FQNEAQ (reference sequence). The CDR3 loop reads CASRSNRGGPGANVLTF. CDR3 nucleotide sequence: TGTGCCAGCAGGTCAAACAGGGGGGGCCCTGGGGCCAACGTCCTGACTTTC.

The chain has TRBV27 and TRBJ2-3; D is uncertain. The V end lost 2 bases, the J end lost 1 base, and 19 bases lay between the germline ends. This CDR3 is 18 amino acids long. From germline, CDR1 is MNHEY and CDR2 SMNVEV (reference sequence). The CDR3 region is CASSLHHETALGTDTQYF. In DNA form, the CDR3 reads TGTGCCAGCAGTTTACACCATGAAACAGCCCTAGGCACAGATACGCAGTATTTT.

This chain's CDR3 is CASSLRTGAGDEQYF. DNA of the CDR3: TGTGCCAGCAGCTTGCGGACAGGCGCAGGCGACGAGCAGTACTTC. V usage is TRBV5-5 and J usage is TRBJ2-7, with 7 bases identical to TRBD1. V lost 1 base to trimming and J lost 5 bases; unmatched junction nucleotides: 9. The germline V gene encodes CDR1 SGHKS and CDR2 YYEKEE (reference sequence). The CDR3 contains 15 residues.

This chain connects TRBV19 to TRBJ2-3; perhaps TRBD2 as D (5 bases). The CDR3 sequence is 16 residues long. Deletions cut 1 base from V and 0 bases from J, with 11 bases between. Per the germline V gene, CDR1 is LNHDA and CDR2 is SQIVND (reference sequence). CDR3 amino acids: CASSIAGLGSTDTQYF. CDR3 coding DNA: TGTGCCAGTAGTATAGCCGGACTCGGTAGCACAGATACGCAGTATTTT.

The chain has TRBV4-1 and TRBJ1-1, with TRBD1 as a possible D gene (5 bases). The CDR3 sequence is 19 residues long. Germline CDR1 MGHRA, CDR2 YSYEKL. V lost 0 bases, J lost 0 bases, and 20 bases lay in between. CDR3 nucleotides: TGCGCCAGCAGCCAAGATCGTCCTCGGGGGATAAACATGAACACTGAAGCTTTCTTT. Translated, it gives CASSQDRPRGINMNTEAFF.

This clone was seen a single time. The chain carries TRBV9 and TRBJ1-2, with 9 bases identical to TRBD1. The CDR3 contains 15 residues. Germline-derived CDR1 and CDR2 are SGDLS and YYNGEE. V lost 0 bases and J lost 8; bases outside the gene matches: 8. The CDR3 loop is CASSVDGQGLGGYTF. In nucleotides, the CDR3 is TGTGCCAGCAGCGTAGATGGACAGGGGCTGGGAGGCTACACCTTC.

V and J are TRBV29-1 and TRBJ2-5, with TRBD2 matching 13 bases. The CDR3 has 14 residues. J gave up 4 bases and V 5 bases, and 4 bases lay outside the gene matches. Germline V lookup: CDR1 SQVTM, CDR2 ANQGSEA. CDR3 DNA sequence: TGCAGCGTTACTGGACTAGCGGGAGTAGAGACCCAGTACTTC. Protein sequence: CSVTGLAGVETQYF.

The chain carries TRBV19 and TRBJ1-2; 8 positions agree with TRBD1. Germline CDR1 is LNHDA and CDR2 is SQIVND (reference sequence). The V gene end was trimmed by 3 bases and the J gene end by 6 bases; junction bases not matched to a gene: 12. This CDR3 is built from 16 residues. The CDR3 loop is CASSISPRQGRDGYTF. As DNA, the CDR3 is TGTGCCAGTAGTATTAGTCCGAGACAGGGGAGAGATGGCTACACCTTC. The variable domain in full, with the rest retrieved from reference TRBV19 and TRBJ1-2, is DGGITQSPKYLFRKEGQNVTLSCEQNLNHDAMYWYRQDPGQGLRLIYYSQIVNDFQKGDIAEGYSVSREKKESFPLTVTSAQKNPTAFYLCASSISPRQGRDGYTFGSGTRLTVV.

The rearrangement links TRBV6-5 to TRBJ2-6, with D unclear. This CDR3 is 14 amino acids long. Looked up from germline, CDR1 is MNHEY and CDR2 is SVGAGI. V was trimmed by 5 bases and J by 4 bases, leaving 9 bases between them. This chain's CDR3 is CASSLLRGANVLTF. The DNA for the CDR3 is TGTGCCAGCAGTCTTCTTAGGGGGGCCAACGTCCTGACTTTC.

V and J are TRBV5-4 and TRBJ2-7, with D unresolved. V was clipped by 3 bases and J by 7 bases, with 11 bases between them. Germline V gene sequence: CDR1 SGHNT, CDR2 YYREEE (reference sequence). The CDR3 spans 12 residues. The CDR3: CASSSYVGEQYF. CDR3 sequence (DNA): TGTGCCAGCAGCTCCTATGTAGGGGAGCAGTACTTC.

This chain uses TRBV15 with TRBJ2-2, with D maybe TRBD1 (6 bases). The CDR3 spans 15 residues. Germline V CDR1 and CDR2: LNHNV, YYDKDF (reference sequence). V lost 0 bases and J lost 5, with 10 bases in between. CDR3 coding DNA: TGTGCCACCAGCAGAGATCAACAGGGAACCGGGGAGCTGTTTTTT. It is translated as CATSRDQQGTGELFF.

The CDR3 nucleotides are TGTGCCAGCAGCGTAGTGAGCACAGATACGCAGTATTTT. Amino acids: CASSVVSTDTQYF. The chain recombines TRBV9 with TRBJ2-3; D uncertain. Germline V gene data show CDR1 as SGDLS and CDR2 as YYNGEE. The V end lost 0 bases, the J end lost 0 bases, and 2 bases lay between the germline ends. This CDR3 has 13 residues.

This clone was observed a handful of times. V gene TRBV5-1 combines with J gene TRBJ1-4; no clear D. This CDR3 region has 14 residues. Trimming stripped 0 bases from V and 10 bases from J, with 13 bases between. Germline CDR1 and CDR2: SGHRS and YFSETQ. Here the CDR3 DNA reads TGCGCCAGCAGCTTGGAGCTGGGTCTGGGAAAACTGTTTTTT. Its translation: CASSLELGLGKLFF.

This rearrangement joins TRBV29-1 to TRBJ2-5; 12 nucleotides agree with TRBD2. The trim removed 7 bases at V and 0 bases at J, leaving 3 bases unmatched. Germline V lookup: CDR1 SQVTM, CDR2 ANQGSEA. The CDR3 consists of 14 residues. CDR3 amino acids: CSERLAGDQETQYF. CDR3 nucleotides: TGCAGCGAACGACTAGCGGGGGACCAAGAGACCCAGTACTTC.

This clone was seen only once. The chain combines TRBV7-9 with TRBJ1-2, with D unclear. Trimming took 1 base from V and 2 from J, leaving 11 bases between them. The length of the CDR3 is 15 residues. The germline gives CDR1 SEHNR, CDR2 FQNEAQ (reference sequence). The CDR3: CASSLETLANYGYTF. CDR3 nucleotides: TGTGCCAGCAGCTTAGAGACTCTGGCCAACTATGGCTACACCTTC.

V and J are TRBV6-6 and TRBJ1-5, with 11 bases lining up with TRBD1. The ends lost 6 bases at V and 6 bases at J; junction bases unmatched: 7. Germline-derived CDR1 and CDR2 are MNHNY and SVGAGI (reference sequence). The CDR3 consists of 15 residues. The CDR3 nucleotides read TGTGCCAGCAGGGGGGGACAGGGGGGAAGTCAGCCCCAGCATTTT. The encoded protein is CASRGGQGGSQPQHF.

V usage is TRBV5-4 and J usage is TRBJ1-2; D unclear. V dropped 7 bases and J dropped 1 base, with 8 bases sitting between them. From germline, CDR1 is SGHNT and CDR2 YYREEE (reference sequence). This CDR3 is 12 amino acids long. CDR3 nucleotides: TGTGCCAGCCACAGCGTTAACTATGGCTACACCTTC. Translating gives CASHSVNYGYTF.

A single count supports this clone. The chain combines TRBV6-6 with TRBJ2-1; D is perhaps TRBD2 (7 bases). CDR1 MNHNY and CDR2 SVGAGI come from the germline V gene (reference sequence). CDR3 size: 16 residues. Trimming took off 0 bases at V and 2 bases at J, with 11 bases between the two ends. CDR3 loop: CASSYSRGGAYNEQFF. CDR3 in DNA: TGTGCCAGCAGTTACTCGAGGGGGGGCGCCTACAATGAGCAGTTCTTC.

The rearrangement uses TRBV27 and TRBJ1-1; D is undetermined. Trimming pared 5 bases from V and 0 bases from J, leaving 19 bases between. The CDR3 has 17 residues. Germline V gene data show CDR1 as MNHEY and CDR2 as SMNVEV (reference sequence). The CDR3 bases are TGTGCCAGCAGTCGCCGCCTTGAACAGTTCATGAACACTGAAGCTTTCTTT. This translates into CASSRRLEQFMNTEAFF.

CDR3 DNA: TGCAGCGTTGAAGCAGGGGGACTGAGCTATGGCTACACCTTC. This encodes CSVEAGGLSYGYTF. The chain links TRBV29-1 to TRBJ1-2, with TRBD1 identical over 7 bases. This CDR3 is 14 amino acids long. V lost 1 base, J lost 4 bases, and 6 bases stayed unmatched. Germline lookup yields CDR1 SQVTM and CDR2 ANQGSEA. Drawing the rest from reference TRBV29-1 and TRBJ1-2, the complete variable domain is SAVISQKPSRDICQRGTSLTIQCQVDSQVTMMFWYRQQPGQSLTLIATANQGSEATYESGFVIDKFPISRPNLTFSTLTVSNMSPEDSSIYLCSVEAGGLSYGYTFGSGTRLTVV.

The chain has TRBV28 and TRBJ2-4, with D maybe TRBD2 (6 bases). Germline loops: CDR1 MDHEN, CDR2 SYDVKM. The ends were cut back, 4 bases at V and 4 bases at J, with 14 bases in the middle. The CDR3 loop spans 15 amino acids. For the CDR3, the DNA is TGTGCCAGCAGTTCCCCGACCCGGGAGAAAAACATTCAGTACTTC. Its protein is CASSSPTREKNIQYF.

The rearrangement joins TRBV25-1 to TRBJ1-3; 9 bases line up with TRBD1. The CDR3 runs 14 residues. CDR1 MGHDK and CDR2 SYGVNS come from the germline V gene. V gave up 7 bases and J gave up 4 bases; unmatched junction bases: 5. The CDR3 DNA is TGTGCCAGCACTGGGACAGGGAGGGGAAACACCATATATTTT. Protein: CASTGTGRGNTIYF.

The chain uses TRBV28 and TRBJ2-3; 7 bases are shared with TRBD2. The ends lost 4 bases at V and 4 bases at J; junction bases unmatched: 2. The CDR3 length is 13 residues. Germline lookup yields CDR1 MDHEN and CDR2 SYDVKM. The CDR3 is CASSWGGADTQYF. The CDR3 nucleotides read TGTGCCAGCAGTTGGGGGGGGGCAGATACGCAGTATTTT.

The CDR3 DNA follows: TGTGCCAGTAGTATTCTAGCCGACAAAGGGACCCAGTACTTC. This codes for CASSILADKGTQYF. V is TRBV19 and J is TRBJ2-5; D perhaps matches TRBD2 (5 bases). This CDR3 spans 14 amino acids. V was trimmed by 3 bases and J by 7 bases, leaving 15 bases between them. CDR1 is LNHDA and CDR2 is SQIVND in the germline V gene (reference sequence).

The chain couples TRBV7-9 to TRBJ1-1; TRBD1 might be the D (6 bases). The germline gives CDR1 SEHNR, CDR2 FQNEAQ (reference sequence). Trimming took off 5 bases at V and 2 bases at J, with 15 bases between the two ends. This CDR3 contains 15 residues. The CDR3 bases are TGTGCCAGCAGCCCCTTAGGGGGGATTAACACTGAAGCTTTCTTT. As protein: CASSPLGGINTEAFF. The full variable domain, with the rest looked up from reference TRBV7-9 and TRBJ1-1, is DTGVSQNPRHKITKRGQNVTFRCDPISEHNRLYWYRQTLGQGPEFLTYFQNEAQLEKSRLLSDRFSAERPKGSFSTLEIQRTEQGDSAMYLCASSPLGGINTEAFFGQGTRLTVV.

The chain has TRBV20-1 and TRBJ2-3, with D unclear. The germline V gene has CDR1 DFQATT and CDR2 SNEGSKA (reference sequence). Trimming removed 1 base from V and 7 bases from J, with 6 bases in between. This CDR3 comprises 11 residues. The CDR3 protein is CSARAPYTQYF. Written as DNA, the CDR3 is TGCAGTGCTAGAGCACCCTATACGCAGTATTTT.